The T cell receptor beta chain described here comes from a study of blood T cell repertoires in COVID-19. In the study overall: Sites across the United States, Italy and Spain contributed samples from acute and convalescent COVID-19. PBMCs, B-cell-depleted T cells, or T cells provided the cDNA or gDNA that made up the material.

Authors' methods: Nucleated cell counts were estimated from reference gene primer amplification. This table comes from immunoSEQ multiplex PCR, and its TCRdb copy is limited to in-frame clones, with some not included. The V and J calls and the clone size are those of that table, but D and trimming were determined from the DNA. The repertoire holds roughly 100,000 clones, with approximately 80% as singletons. Trimming cost V 2 bases and J 7 bases, with 6 bases left between them. CDR3 size: 12 residues. Germline values: CDR1 GTSNPN, CDR2 SVGIG (reference sequence). Sequenced: peripheral blood. This TCR was sampled from a man aged 65 to 79 with acute or convalescent COVID-19. V and J are TRBV30 and TRBJ1-6, with no clear D. The CDR3 DNA follows: TGTGCCTGGAGTCTCGGGAATTCACCCCTCCACTTT. Its protein product is CAWSLGNSPLHF. The variable domain in full, with the rest retrieved from reference TRBV30 and TRBJ1-6, is SQTIHQWPATLVQPVGSPLSLECTVEGTSNPNLYWYRQAAGRGLQLLFYSVGIGQISSEVPQNLSASRPQDRQFILSSKKLLLSDSGFYLCAWSLGNSPLHFGNGTRLTVT.